These T cell receptor beta chains were read from a single sample in a study of beta chain features in type 1 diabetes. Sequencing used immunoSEQ multiplex PCR; TCRdb keeps in-frame clones, though not all of them. Among approximately 37,000 clones listed, around 49% were seen once. Sequenced material: central memory CD4+ T cells from blood. The receptors stem from a woman aged 18 to 35 in good health. Each CDR3 is given with its conserved first and last residue. A D gene is named only where the DNA matches it firmly. Only part of the rows carry a size: once, few, many, or a class if the clone is expanded.

>.|TRBJ2-1|TRBV7-2|few
TGTGCCAGCAGCCCGGAGTGGAGCTCCTACAATGAGCAGTTCTTC
CASSPEWSSYNEQFF
>TRBD2|TRBJ2-4|TRBV5-1|few
TGCGCCAGCAGCTTAAAATCAAGCGGGAGGGCCGCGAACATTCAGTACTTC
CASSLKSSGRAANIQYF
>.|TRBJ2-3|TRBV7-9|.
TGTGCCAGCACCCCCGCGCCAGATACGCAGTATTTT
CASTPAPDTQYF
>TRBD2|TRBJ2-7|TRBV7-2|.
TGTGCCAGCAGCTTACCTTTGGCTAGCGGTTACGAGCAGTACTTC
CASSLPLASGYEQYF
>TRBD2|TRBJ2-3|TRBV10-3|.
TGTGCCATCACGGAGCGGGAGGGCCGAAATACGCAGTATTTT
CAITEREGRNTQYF
>.|TRBJ2-5|TRBV6-6|.
TGTGCCAGCAGTTACGGCGGGATCCAAGAGACCCAGTACTTC
CASSYGGIQETQYF
>.|TRBJ1-3|TRBV5-1|few
TGCGCCAGCAGCTTTTCCGGGGTACCGGGAAACACCATATATTTT
CASSFSGVPGNTIYF
>TRBD2|TRBJ2-2|TRBV7-7|.
TGTGCCAGCAGCCGAGGACTAGCTAACACCGGGGAGCTGTTTTTT
CASSRGLANTGELFF
>.|TRBJ1-4|TRBV6-1|.
TGTGCCAGCAGCGGGGCAACTAATGAAAAACTGTTTTTT
CASSGATNEKLFF
>.|TRBJ2-6|TRBV30|.
TGTGCCTGCGGGACATCAGGGGCCAACGTCCTGACTTTC
CACGTSGANVLTF
>.|TRBJ1-6|TRBV19|.
TGTGCCAGTAGCGGCGGGAGATCACCCCTCCACTTT
CASSGGRSPLHF
>.|TRBJ1-2|TRBV7-2|.
TGTGCCAGCAGTGCTCCGTCCGGGTCCCAAATAAACTATGGCTACACCTTC
CASSAPSGSQINYGYTF
>.|TRBJ1-3|TRBV7-2|.
TGTGCCAGCAGCTTAGCGGCAGGAACTGGAAACACCATATATTTT
CASSLAAGTGNTIYF
>.|TRBJ1-6|TRBV6-5|.
TGTGCCAGCAGTTTTGGGGGGAGCGGATCACCCCTCCACTTT
CASSFGGSGSPLHF
>TRBD1|TRBJ2-7|TRBV29-1|once
TGCAGCGTTGAAGGGACAGGGTTAAACGAGCAGTACTTC
CSVEGTGLNEQYF
>TRBD1|TRBJ2-3|TRBV19|few
TGTGCCAGGAAGACAGGGGATCACACAGATACGCAGTATTTT
CARKTGDHTDTQYF
>.|TRBJ2-1|TRBV19|few
TGTGCCAGTAGTATGCGGCACAATGAGCAGTTCTTC
CASSMRHNEQFF
>TRBD2|TRBJ2-5|TRBV4-2|few
TGTGCCAGCAGCTCCAGACTAGCGGGGGGAGAGACCCAGTACTTC
CASSSRLAGGETQYF
>TRBD1|TRBJ2-7|TRBV30|few
TGTGCCTGGATAGGAAGGGGGCGTCCGGGCGAGCAGTACTTC
CAWIGRGRPGEQYF
>.|TRBJ2-5|TRBV2|.
TGTGCCAGCAGACCCCCCAGGACTCGATTCCAAGAGACCCAGTACTTC
CASRPPRTRFQETQYF
>.|TRBJ2-1|TRBV30|few
TGTGCCTGGAGCGCGGCCCCCCCCTACAATGAGCAGTTCTTC
CAWSAAPPYNEQFF
>TRBD1|TRBJ1-1|TRBV7-2|.
TGTGCCAGCACCCCCCGAGGCAGGGGGTACACTGAAGCTTTCTTT
CASTPRGRGYTEAFF
>.|TRBJ2-7|TRBV29-1|few
TGCAGCGTTTGGCAGGGGAGCTCCTACGAGCAGTACTTC
CSVWQGSSYEQYF
>.|TRBJ1-1|TRBV19|.
TGTGCCAGTAGTATCGTGAGGGGGACTGAAGCTTTCTTT
CASSIVRGTEAFF
>TRBD1|TRBJ2-7|TRBV2|.
TGTGCCAGCAGCCAGACAGGGGCCTACGAGCAGTACTTC
CASSQTGAYEQYF
>TRBD1|TRBJ1-1|TRBV7-2|few
TGTGCCAGCAGCAGTTCTGTCAGGGGGTACACTGAAGCTTTCTTT
CASSSSVRGYTEAFF
>.|TRBJ1-3|TRBV6-1|.
TGTGCCAGCAGTGAAGGGCCCAACTCTGGAAACACCATATATTTT
CASSEGPNSGNTIYF